What follows is one T cell receptor beta chain and its context. These data belong to a study of blood T cell repertoires in COVID-19. Study overall: T cells, B-cell-depleted T cells, or PBMCs provided the cDNA or gDNA that served as material.

Using immunoSEQ multiplex PCR, the repertoire was profiled, and TCRdb retains in-frame clones only, with some absent. This table has about 40,000 clones, roughly 84% appearing once. Germline V CDR1 and CDR2: SGHRS, YFSETQ. The CDR3 covers 18 residues. V dropped 1 base and J dropped 1; count of bases not matched to a gene: 9. The sequence came from a human donor in a cohort sampled during active COVID-19. Specimen: peripheral blood. The chain carries TRBV5-1 and TRBJ2-4, with 9 bases matching TRBD1. The CDR3 sequence: CASSLNLGQGRAKNIQYF. In nucleotides, the CDR3 is TGCGCCAGCAGCTTGAACTTGGGACAGGGTAGGGCCAAAAACATTCAGTACTTC.